This paragraph covers one T cell receptor (beta chain) sequence. Repertoires were generated with immunoSEQ multiplex PCR, while TCRdb's copy carries only in-frame clones and drops some. The sample carries about 38,000 clones, under 90% recorded once. This specimen comes from a study of PD-L1 blockade in urothelial cancer. The CDR3 is 14 residues long. V lost 4 bases to trimming and J lost 6 bases; unmatched junction nucleotides: 5. The germline gives CDR1 ENHRY, CDR2 SYGVKD. The TCR sequence derives from a man between 60 and 75 years old with urothelial cancer. This sequence joins TRBV10-3 and TRBJ1-5, with TRBD1 matching 8 bases. Material: PBMCs, obtained around atezolizumab (anti-PD-L1) treatment. The CDR3 DNA sequence: TGTGCCATCAGTGCGACAGGGGAAGGTCAGCCCCAGCATTTT. It codes for CAISATGEGQPQHF.